The 11 T cell receptor beta chains listed next were all sequenced from one sample in a study of resident and recirculating memory T cells in vitiligo. Produced via immunoSEQ multiplex PCR; TCRdb's table is partial and in-frame only. The table has tens of thousands of clones, roughly 90% seen once; the top ten hold less than 5.5%. The sample comprised blood. The receptors were gathered from a male donor with vitiligo.

The chain uses TRBV7-9 and TRBJ1-4; tentative D call: TRBD1 (5 bases). Trimming removed 1 base at V and 3 bases at J, with 15 bases between. The germline CDR1 and CDR2 sequences are SEHNR and FQNEAQ (reference sequence). The CDR3 sequence is 17 residues long. The CDR3 DNA sequence: TGTGCCAGCAGCTTAGTTAGGGACTGGGCAGCTAATGAAAAACTGTTTTTT. Translation: CASSLVRDWAANEKLFF.

The chain is built from TRBV6-1 and TRBJ1-2, with a possible D match to TRBD1 (5 bases). Per germline, CDR1 MNHNS and CDR2 SASEGT. This CDR3 is built from 14 residues. V lost 3 bases to trimming and J lost 5 bases, with 13 bases between them. The CDR3 DNA follows: TGTGCCAGCAGTGAGCCAGGGCCCCCATATGGCTACACCTTC. This encodes CASSEPGPPYGYTF.

The chain uses TRBV10-3 and TRBJ1-5; the D gene is possibly TRBD1 (6 bases). CDR1 and CDR2 (germline): ENHRY, SYGVKD. CDR3 length: 13 amino acids. Trimming pared 6 bases from V and 3 bases from J, leaving 9 bases between. The CDR3 bases are TGTGCCATCAGCGGGGACATCAATCAGCCCCAGCATTTT. Protein product: CAISGDINQPQHF.

This chain joins TRBV6-1 and TRBJ2-5; 7 bases map to TRBD1. Germline V gives CDR1 MNHNS, CDR2 SASEGT. This CDR3 contains 15 residues. V lost 7 bases and J lost 2; bases outside the gene matches: 10. The DNA of the CDR3 is TGTGCCAGCACCCCGCCGGGCAGGGGGCAAGAGACCCAGTACTTC. It is translated as CASTPPGRGQETQYF.

This rearrangement joins TRBV7-3 to TRBJ2-3, with TRBD2 matching over 14 bases. Trimming cost V 0 bases and J 1 base; bases outside gene matches: 3. Germline V gene data show CDR1 as SGHTA and CDR2 as FQGTGA. The CDR3 length is 18 residues. The CDR3 spells CASSLTRGLAGGTDTQYF. In nucleotides, the CDR3 is TGTGCCAGCAGCTTAACGAGGGGACTAGCGGGGGGCACAGATACGCAGTATTTT.

V and J are TRBV29-1 and TRBJ1-1; 7 nucleotides align to TRBD1. Germline values: CDR1 SQVTM, CDR2 ANQGSEA. The CDR3 spans 13 residues. Trimming removed 6 bases from V and 5 bases from J; junction bases left unmatched: 9. CDR3 protein: CSVDQGENTEAFF. In nucleotides, the CDR3 is TGCAGCGTGGACCAGGGGGAAAATACTGAAGCTTTCTTT.

Notes on this clone: The same CDR3 also results from other DNA sequences found in this sample. V and J are TRBV6-1 and TRBJ2-7; a possible D gene is TRBD1 (5 bases). This CDR3 spans 15 amino acids. Germline CDR1 and CDR2: MNHNS and SASEGT. Trimming cost V 3 bases and J 4 bases, with 16 bases left between them. The chain's CDR3 is CASSEAGQGRYEQYF. The CDR3 DNA reads as TGTGCCAGCAGTGAGGCAGGGCAGGGTAGGTACGAGCAGTACTTC.

The chain joins TRBV28 to TRBJ1-6; 7 bases agree with TRBD1. Trimming removed 5 bases from V and 5 bases from J; junction bases left unmatched: 9. Germline V gene lookup returns CDR1 MDHEN and CDR2 SYDVKM. This CDR3 comprises 16 residues. CDR3 loop: CASSQLGQSNNSPLHF. In nucleotides, the CDR3 is TGTGCCAGCAGTCAGTTGGGACAGTCGAATAATTCACCCCTCCACTTT. Based on the CDR3 plus reference TRBV28 and TRBJ1-6, the full variable domain is DVKVTQSSRYLVKRTGEKVFLECVQDMDHENMFWYRQDPGLGLRLIYFSYDVKMKEKGDIPEGYSVSREKKERFSLILESASTNQTSMYLCASSQLGQSNNSPLHFGNGTRLTVT.

The chain joins TRBV9 to TRBJ2-1; 7 bases fit TRBD1. The V and J ends lost 3 bases and 6 bases, in that order; junction bases with no gene match: 6. The CDR3 spans 14 residues. In germline, CDR1 is SGDLS, CDR2 YYNGEE. The CDR3 reads CASSEGQPINEQFF. The DNA of the CDR3 is TGTGCCAGCAGCGAGGGACAGCCCATCAATGAGCAGTTCTTC.

The chain links TRBV4-3 to TRBJ2-1; 11 bases agree with TRBD1. Germline CDR1 reads LGHNA; CDR2 reads YSLEER. The V segment lost 6 bases and the J segment 8 bases; nucleotides outside the gene matches: 6. The CDR3 runs 14 residues. CDR3 sequence (DNA): TGCGCCAGCAGGGCTGGGACAGGGGGTGATGAGCAGTTCTTC. Amino acid sequence: CASRAGTGGDEQFF.

The rearrangement joins TRBV7-3 to TRBJ1-3; D gene uncertain. The CDR3 covers 15 residues. V was trimmed by 2 bases and J by 0 bases, leaving 8 bases between them. Germline V gene data show CDR1 as SGHTA and CDR2 as FQGTGA. The CDR3 region is CASSLGLISGNTIYF. CDR3 nucleotide sequence: TGTGCCAGCAGCTTAGGGCTGATCTCTGGAAACACCATATATTTT.